These T cell receptor beta chains were read from a single sample in a study of beta chain features in type 1 diabetes. Measured with immunoSEQ multiplex PCR; TCRdb has only the in-frame clones, and not every one. The sample holds some 410,000 clones; approximately 15% are singletons and the top ten take 0.035% to 0.04%. Sequenced sample: naive CD4+ T cells from blood. The receptors shown here come from a man aged 25 to 40 in good health. CDR3s include the opening cysteine and the closing phenylalanine or tryptophan. Fields, in order: CDR3 DNA, CDR3 protein, V gene, clone size, D gene, CDR3 length, J gene. D genes are given only for firm matches. Clone size is stated in some rows and not others, as once, few, many or a class when expanded.

DNA: TGTGCCAGCAGCACCCTCGATGGCTACACCTTC
CDR3: CASSTLDGYTF
V: TRBV7-9
size: few
D: .
length: 11
J: TRBJ1-2

DNA: TGCGCCAGCAGTCAACCCGGACAGGGTCGGGCCGGGGAGCTGTTTTTT
CDR3: CASSQPGQGRAGELFF
V: TRBV23-1
size: few
D: TRBD1
length: 16
J: TRBJ2-2

DNA: TGTGCCAGCAGCTTCCCCCCGAGCTCTGGAAACACCATATATTTT
CDR3: CASSFPPSSGNTIYF
V: TRBV11-2
size: .
D: .
length: 15
J: TRBJ1-3

DNA: TGTGCCAGCAGTCGGACAGGGCTCTACAATGAGCAGTTCTTC
CDR3: CASSRTGLYNEQFF
V: TRBV9
size: few
D: TRBD1
length: 14
J: TRBJ2-1

DNA: TGTGCCTGGAGTAGGGGAAGTGGCAATCAGCCCCAGCATTTT
CDR3: CAWSRGSGNQPQHF
V: TRBV30
size: few
D: .
length: 14
J: TRBJ1-5

DNA: TGTGCCAGCAGCGTGTCTAGTTCGTCCTACAATGAGCAGTTCTTC
CDR3: CASSVSSSSYNEQFF
V: TRBV9
size: .
D: .
length: 15
J: TRBJ2-1

DNA: TGTGCCAGCAGTAAGGACTTCGGGGCCGGGGAGCTGTTTTTT
CDR3: CASSKDFGAGELFF
V: TRBV28
size: few
D: .
length: 14
J: TRBJ2-2

DNA: TGTGCCTGGAGTGCCCACAGGAACACTGAAGCTTTCTTT
CDR3: CAWSAHRNTEAFF
V: TRBV30
size: .
D: .
length: 13
J: TRBJ1-1

DNA: TGTGCCAGCAGCCGGTCGGGCTCCTACGAGCAGTACTTC
CDR3: CASSRSGSYEQYF
V: TRBV14
size: few
D: .
length: 13
J: TRBJ2-7

DNA: TGTGCCAGCAGTGAAGTGGACAGCCGGGGGGAGCTGTTTTTT
CDR3: CASSEVDSRGELFF
V: TRBV6-1
size: .
D: .
length: 14
J: TRBJ2-2

DNA: TGTGCCATCAGTGAGAGGACAGGGTCTCAGCCCCAGCATTTT
CDR3: CAISERTGSQPQHF
V: TRBV10-3
size: few
D: TRBD1
length: 14
J: TRBJ1-5

DNA: TGTGCCAGCAGCCCTAATGGGTATAATGAGCAGTTCTTC
CDR3: CASSPNGYNEQFF
V: TRBV7-2
size: .
D: .
length: 13
J: TRBJ2-1

DNA: TGCGCCAGCAGTTCCGCCATCAGGTTTCGGCAGGAAGCTTATAGCAATCAGCCCCAGCATTTT
CDR3: CASSSAIRFRQEAYSNQPQHF
V: TRBV23-1
size: few
D: .
length: 21
J: TRBJ1-5

DNA: TGTGCCACCAGAGCAGTAGCGGGGGGCAACAATGAGCAGTTCTTC
CDR3: CATRAVAGGNNEQFF
V: TRBV15
size: .
D: TRBD2
length: 15
J: TRBJ2-1

DNA: TGTGCCAGCAGCTTCAAAAATGAGCAGTTCTTC
CDR3: CASSFKNEQFF
V: TRBV7-2
size: few
D: .
length: 11
J: TRBJ2-1

DNA: TGTGCCAGCAGCCTCCAAGACAGGGCACAGCCCCAGCATTTT
CDR3: CASSLQDRAQPQHF
V: TRBV7-2
size: few
D: TRBD1
length: 14
J: TRBJ1-5

DNA: TGTGCCTGGAGTAATGGGTTCACCGGGGAGCTGTTTTTT
CDR3: CAWSNGFTGELFF
V: TRBV30
size: .
D: .
length: 13
J: TRBJ2-2

DNA: TGTGCCAGTAACAGGAACCGGGATGAGCAGTTCTTC
CDR3: CASNRNRDEQFF
V: TRBV19
size: .
D: .
length: 12
J: TRBJ2-1

DNA: TGTGCCAGCAGTGTTAGCGGGAGTAACCATGAGCAGTTCTTC
CDR3: CASSVSGSNHEQFF
V: TRBV25-1
size: .
D: TRBD2
length: 14
J: TRBJ2-1

DNA: TGTGCCAGCAGCCCGAGCGGACTAAAGGAGACCCAGTACTTC
CDR3: CASSPSGLKETQYF
V: TRBV7-9
size: .
D: .
length: 14
J: TRBJ2-5

DNA: TGTGCCAGCACCCGGCGGACTAGATTGGCCGGGGAGCTGTTTTTT
CDR3: CASTRRTRLAGELFF
V: TRBV28
size: .
D: TRBD2
length: 15
J: TRBJ2-2

DNA: TGTGCCTGGAGTGTAAGGAGGGGGATCGGGCATGGCTACACCTTC
CDR3: CAWSVRRGIGHGYTF
V: TRBV30
size: .
D: .
length: 15
J: TRBJ1-2

DNA: TGTGCCAGTAGCGCCGGTGGAGGGCTCCGGGAAAAACTGTTTTTT
CDR3: CASSAGGGLREKLFF
V: TRBV19
size: few
D: .
length: 15
J: TRBJ1-4

DNA: TGTGCCAGCAGTGGACGGTTACGGGACAGTGAAGCTTTCTTT
CDR3: CASSGRLRDSEAFF
V: TRBV25-1
size: .
D: TRBD1
length: 14
J: TRBJ1-1

DNA: TGTGCCAGCAGCTTAACTAGCGGAGGCCAAGAGACCCAGTACTTC
CDR3: CASSLTSGGQETQYF
V: TRBV7-9
size: .
D: TRBD2
length: 15
J: TRBJ2-5

DNA: TGCAGCGTAGCGGGGACCTACACCTTC
CDR3: CSVAGTYTF
V: TRBV20-1
size: .
D: .
length: 9
J: TRBJ1-2

DNA: TGTGCCAGCAGCTTAAGGGTAGCTAATGAAAAACTGTTTTTT
CDR3: CASSLRVANEKLFF
V: TRBV7-9
size: .
D: .
length: 14
J: TRBJ1-4

DNA: TGTGCCAGTGGGCGGCCTCTTGAAGCTTTCTTT
CDR3: CASGRPLEAFF
V: TRBV27
size: few
D: .
length: 11
J: TRBJ1-1

DNA: TGTGCCAGCAGCTTAAGTTGGCAGGGTGGGCTGTTTTTT
CDR3: CASSLSWQGGLFF
V: TRBV7-2
size: few
D: .
length: 13
J: TRBJ2-2

DNA: TGTGCCAGCAGTACCCAGACTAGCCGGCAGTTCTTC
CDR3: CASSTQTSRQFF
V: TRBV6-5
size: few
D: TRBD2
length: 12
J: TRBJ2-1

DNA: TGTGCCAGCAGCCAAATTGGCTGGGGGCTTTACAATGAGCAGTTCTTC
CDR3: CASSQIGWGLYNEQFF
V: TRBV14
size: few
D: .
length: 16
J: TRBJ2-1

DNA: TGTGCCAGCAGCGGACCCGGGCCCGGGGCTAATGAAAAACTGTTTTTT
CDR3: CASSGPGPGANEKLFF
V: TRBV5-6
size: once
D: .
length: 16
J: TRBJ1-4

DNA: TGTGCCAGTGTACAGGGGGCCGATCAGCCCCAGCATTTT
CDR3: CASVQGADQPQHF
V: TRBV2
size: .
D: TRBD1
length: 13
J: TRBJ1-5

DNA: TGTGCCAGCAGTCTGGGGGCCCTAGCGGGAGGATACACAGATACGCAGTATTTT
CDR3: CASSLGALAGGYTDTQYF
V: TRBV7-6
size: .
D: TRBD2
length: 18
J: TRBJ2-3

DNA: TGCAGCGTTGAAGGACAGACGAACACTGAAGCTTTCTTT
CDR3: CSVEGQTNTEAFF
V: TRBV29-1
size: .
D: .
length: 13
J: TRBJ1-1

DNA: TGTGCCAGCAACAGGGGGTCCTATAATTCACCCCTCCACTTT
CDR3: CASNRGSYNSPLHF
V: TRBV7-9
size: .
D: TRBD1
length: 14
J: TRBJ1-6

DNA: TGTGCCTGGATGGCGGGCACTAGCACAGATACGCAGTATTTT
CDR3: CAWMAGTSTDTQYF
V: TRBV30
size: many
D: .
length: 14
J: TRBJ2-3

DNA: TGCGCCAGCAGCCAGGACGCTCTTGGCCCTGGAGGATACAATGAGCAGTTCTTC
CDR3: CASSQDALGPGGYNEQFF
V: TRBV4-3
size: few
D: .
length: 18
J: TRBJ2-1

DNA: TGTGCCTGGAGTGGGGGCAGGGAAACAGATACGCAGTATTTT
CDR3: CAWSGGRETDTQYF
V: TRBV30
size: .
D: .
length: 14
J: TRBJ2-3

DNA: TGTGCCAGCAGCTTAACCCCGGATCAGCCCCAGCATTTT
CDR3: CASSLTPDQPQHF
V: TRBV7-3
size: .
D: .
length: 13
J: TRBJ1-5

DNA: TGTGCCAGCACCCGACGGGGCCTGGGGGCCAACGTCCTGACTTTC
CDR3: CASTRRGLGANVLTF
V: TRBV7-9
size: .
D: .
length: 15
J: TRBJ2-6

DNA: TGTGCCAGCAGCCGACCAGACAAGCCGTCTTCAGGCTACACCTTC
CDR3: CASSRPDKPSSGYTF
V: TRBV16
size: few
D: .
length: 15
J: TRBJ1-2

DNA: TGTGCCTGGAGGGCTGAGAGGGGCTATGGCTACACCTTC
CDR3: CAWRAERGYGYTF
V: TRBV30
size: .
D: .
length: 13
J: TRBJ1-2